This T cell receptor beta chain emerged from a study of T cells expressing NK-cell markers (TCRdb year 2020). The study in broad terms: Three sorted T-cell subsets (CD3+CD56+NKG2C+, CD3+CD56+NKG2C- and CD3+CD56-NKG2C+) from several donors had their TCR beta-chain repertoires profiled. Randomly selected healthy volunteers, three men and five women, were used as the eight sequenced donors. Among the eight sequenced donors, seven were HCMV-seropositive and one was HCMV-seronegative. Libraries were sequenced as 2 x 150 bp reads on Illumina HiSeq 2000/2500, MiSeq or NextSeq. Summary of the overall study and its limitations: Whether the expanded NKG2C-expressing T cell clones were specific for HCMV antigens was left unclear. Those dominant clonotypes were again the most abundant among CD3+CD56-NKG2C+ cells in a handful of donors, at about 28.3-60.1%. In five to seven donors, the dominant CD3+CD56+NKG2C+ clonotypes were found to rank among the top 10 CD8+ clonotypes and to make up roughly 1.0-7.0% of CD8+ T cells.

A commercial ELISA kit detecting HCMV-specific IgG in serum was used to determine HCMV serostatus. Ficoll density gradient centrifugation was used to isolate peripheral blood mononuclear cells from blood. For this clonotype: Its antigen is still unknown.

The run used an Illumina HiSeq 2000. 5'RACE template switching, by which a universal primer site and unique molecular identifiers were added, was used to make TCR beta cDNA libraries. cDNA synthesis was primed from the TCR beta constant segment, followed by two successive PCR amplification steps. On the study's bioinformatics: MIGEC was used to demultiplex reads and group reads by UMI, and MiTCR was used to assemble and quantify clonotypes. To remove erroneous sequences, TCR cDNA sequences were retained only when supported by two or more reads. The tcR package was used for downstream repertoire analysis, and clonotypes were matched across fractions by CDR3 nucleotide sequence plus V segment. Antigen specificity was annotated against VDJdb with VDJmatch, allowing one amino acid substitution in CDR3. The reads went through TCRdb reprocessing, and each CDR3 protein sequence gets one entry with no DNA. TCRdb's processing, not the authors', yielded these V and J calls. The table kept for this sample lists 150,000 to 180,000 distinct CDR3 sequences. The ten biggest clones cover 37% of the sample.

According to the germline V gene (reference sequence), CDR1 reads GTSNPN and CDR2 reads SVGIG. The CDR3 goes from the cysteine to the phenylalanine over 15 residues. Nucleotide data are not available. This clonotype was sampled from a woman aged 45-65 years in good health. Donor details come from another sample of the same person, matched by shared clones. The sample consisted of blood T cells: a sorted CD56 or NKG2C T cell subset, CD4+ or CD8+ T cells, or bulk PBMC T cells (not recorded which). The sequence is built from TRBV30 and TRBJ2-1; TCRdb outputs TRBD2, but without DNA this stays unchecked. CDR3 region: CASLRGPHGPNEQFF.